This T cell receptor (beta chain) was identified in a study of blood T cell repertoires in COVID-19. The assay was immunoSEQ multiplex PCR, and TCRdb's table has in-frame clones only and misses some. The sample gives about 150,000 clones, about 87% of which show up once; around 0.91% is in the top ten. V lost 1 base and J 4 bases, leaving 13 bases between the germline ends. The CDR3 loop spans 15 amino acids. The V gene's germline CDR1 is SGHVS and CDR2 FNYEAQ. This clone was detected only once. This sequence originates from a woman aged 45-59 years with acute or convalescent COVID-19. The chain joins TRBV7-6 to TRBJ2-5; weak D call: TRBD2 (5 bases). The sequenced sample consisted of peripheral blood. The CDR3 reads CASSLGPGIGETQYF. DNA for the CDR3: TGTGCCAGCAGCTTAGGGCCGGGGATAGGAGAGACCCAGTACTTC.